The 28 T cell receptor beta chains in this list originate from one sample, sequenced in a study of blood T cell repertoires in COVID-19. TCRdb's copy holds only in-frame clones and misses some; the assay was immunoSEQ multiplex PCR. Of tens of thousands of clones listed, 88% are singletons. Material: peripheral blood. The receptors were sampled from a man aged 45-65 years with active COVID-19.

In DNA, the CDR3 is TGTGCCAGCAGCTTAACCGGGACAGGGCCTCAGCAGTTCTTC. It is translated as CASSLTGTGPQQFF. This chain joins TRBV11-3 and TRBJ2-1; 9 bases are a match to TRBD1. CDR1 and CDR2 (germline): SGHNT, YENEEA. This CDR3 has 14 residues. V was clipped by 2 bases and J by 11 bases; unmatched bases: 7.

This chain joins TRBV6-5 and TRBJ1-2; TRBD1 aligns across 10 bases. The CDR3 consists of 15 residues. From germline, CDR1 is MNHEY and CDR2 SVGAGI. J lost 8 bases, V lost 6 bases, and 12 bases had no gene match. Here the CDR3 reads CASRLRDRGIGGYTF. CDR3 DNA: TGTGCCAGCAGGCTCCGGGACAGGGGTATAGGGGGCTACACCTTC.

This clone was detected only once. J is TRBJ2-7 and V is TRBV27, with D unresolved. V gave up 3 bases and J gave up 0 bases, with 6 bases separating them. CDR1 MNHEY and CDR2 SMNVEV come from the germline V gene (reference sequence). This CDR3 has 13 residues. CDR3 DNA: TGTGCCAGCAGTTTCACACACTCCTACGAGCAGTACTTC. This gives the protein CASSFTHSYEQYF.

The chain joins TRBV13 to TRBJ2-3; TRBD2 matches at 8 bases. The V gene end was trimmed by 6 bases and the J gene end by 6 bases; junction bases not matched to a gene: 11. This CDR3 comprises 15 residues. Germline lookup yields CDR1 PRHDT and CDR2 FYEKMQ (reference sequence). DNA for the CDR3: TGTGCCAGCAGTCGGGAGGGCGGGGAGCGGGATACGCAGTATTTT. As protein: CASSREGGERDTQYF.

The V call is TRBV5-8, the J call TRBJ2-7, with a weak D call TRBD1 (6 bases). The CDR3 loop spans 17 amino acids. Germline loops: CDR1 SGHTS, CDR2 YDEGEE. Deletions cut 5 bases from V and 3 bases from J, with 24 bases between. The DNA of the CDR3 is TGTGCCAGCAGTAAGGGTCAAGGGGACACCGTTATCTACGAGCAGTACTTC. This encodes CASSKGQGDTVIYEQYF.

The V and J genes are TRBV4-3 and TRBJ1-5; 7 bases are shared with TRBD1. This CDR3 spans 14 amino acids. The J segment lost 5 bases and the V segment lost 4 bases, leaving 5 bases of the junction unmatched. Germline CDR1 and CDR2: LGHNA and YSLEER. CDR3 DNA sequence: TGCGCCAGCAGCCCCTCAGGGGGAGATCAGCCCCAGCATTTT. Its protein is CASSPSGGDQPQHF.

V usage is TRBV5-4 and J usage is TRBJ1-2; D is possibly TRBD1 (5 bases). V lost 5 bases, J lost 3 bases, and 17 bases lay in between. Germline V gene sequence: CDR1 SGHNT, CDR2 YYREEE (reference sequence). The CDR3 runs to 15 residues. CDR3 in DNA: TGTGCCAGCAGACCCGGCGGGGGGTTTGACTATGGCTACACCTTC. Protein: CASRPGGGFDYGYTF.

The chain combines TRBV19 with TRBJ1-5; D call uncertain. Germline CDR1 and CDR2: LNHDA and SQIVND (reference sequence). There are 13 residues in the CDR3. V was clipped by 3 bases and J by 6 bases, with 9 bases between them. CDR3: CASSMEWVQPQHF. CDR3 in DNA: TGTGCCAGTAGTATGGAGTGGGTTCAGCCCCAGCATTTT.

The rearrangement links TRBV10-2 to TRBJ2-1, with 9 nucleotides matching TRBD2. V lost 2 bases to trimming and J lost 7 bases; unmatched junction nucleotides: 9. The CDR3 runs to 16 residues. In germline, CDR1 is WSHSY, CDR2 SAAADI. CDR3 nucleotide sequence: TGCGCCAGCAGTGAGATTGGGCGGGAGGGGTTGAATGAGCAGTTCTTC. Its protein is CASSEIGREGLNEQFF.

The chain couples TRBV19 to TRBJ1-1, with TRBD1 matching over 7 bases. V lost 4 bases and J lost 11; bases outside the gene matches: 16. The CDR3 spans 15 residues. CDR1 is LNHDA and CDR2 is SQIVND in the germline V gene (reference sequence). CDR3: CASSTLRRQGGSAFF. CDR3 bases: TGTGCCAGTAGTACCCTACGCCGGCAGGGGGGAAGCGCTTTCTTT.

Here the CDR3 reads CASKSGGSETQYF. In DNA, the CDR3 is TGTGCCAGCAAGAGCGGAGGGAGTGAGACCCAGTACTTC. The J gene is TRBJ2-5, the V gene TRBV6-6, with D tentatively TRBD2 (6 bases). Trimming shortened V by 7 bases and J by 5 bases, and 14 bases separated the two germline ends. Germline V gives CDR1 MNHNY, CDR2 SVGAGI (reference sequence). The CDR3 spans 13 residues.

V is TRBV7-6 and J is TRBJ2-1; the D is unclear. CDR3 length: 15 amino acids. Trimming cost V 1 base and J 10 bases, with 17 bases left between them. Germline CDR1 reads SGHVS; CDR2 reads FNYEAQ. The CDR3 DNA reads TGTGCCAGCAGCTTAGATGGCGCGCACCCCAGGGAGCAGTTCTTC. Protein sequence: CASSLDGAHPREQFF.

Only one count was recorded for this clone. The DNA for the CDR3 is TGTGCCAGCAGCTTGTACAATCAGCCCCAGCATTTT. This translates into CASSLYNQPQHF. V gene TRBV5-8 combines with J gene TRBJ1-5; D not resolved. CDR1 and CDR2 from the germline V gene are SGHTS and YDEGEE. Trimming took off 1 base at V and 3 bases at J, with 2 bases between the two ends. The CDR3 is 12 amino acids.

The table lists this clone with a few counts. The chain links TRBV9 to TRBJ2-3; D is possibly TRBD2 (7 bases). This CDR3 comprises 15 residues. V lost 2 bases and J lost 2, with 12 bases in between. CDR1 and CDR2 from the germline V gene are SGDLS and YYNGEE. Here the CDR3 DNA reads TGTGCCAGCAGCGTGGGGGCGGGAGTCACAGATACGCAGTATTTT. As protein: CASSVGAGVTDTQYF.

This clone was observed a handful of times. The chain recombines TRBV11-3 with TRBJ2-1; D remains ambiguous. The CDR3 contains 14 residues. Germline-derived CDR1 and CDR2 are SGHNT and YENEEA. V lost 5 bases, J lost 3 bases, and 11 bases lay in between. CDR3 residues: CASSPTPVYNEQFF. CDR3 DNA: TGTGCCAGCAGCCCTACTCCTGTCTACAATGAGCAGTTCTTC.

The chain is built from TRBV28 and TRBJ1-2; D ambiguous. The CDR3 totals 12 residues. Germline V gene lookup returns CDR1 MDHEN and CDR2 SYDVKM. V was trimmed by 4 bases and J by 4 bases, leaving 7 bases between them. CDR3 coding DNA: TGTGCCAGCAGTTCCGGAGGCTATGGCTACACCTTC. Translation gives CASSSGGYGYTF.

The J gene is TRBJ1-6, the V gene TRBV5-1; 7 positions agree with TRBD1. Germline-derived CDR1 and CDR2 are SGHRS and YFSETQ. The CDR3 is 15 amino acids. The ends lost 2 bases at V and 6 bases at J; junction bases unmatched: 5. The CDR3 spells CASSFGTATNSPLHF. In DNA, the CDR3 is TGCGCCAGCAGCTTTGGGACAGCGACTAATTCACCCCTCCACTTT.

This chain connects TRBV4-1 to TRBJ2-1, with TRBD2 as a possible D gene (6 bases). Germline values: CDR1 MGHRA, CDR2 YSYEKL. Between the trimmed V and J ends, which lost 2 bases and 1 base, there was a span of 15 bases. This CDR3 spans 17 amino acids. The CDR3 spells CASSQPRGRDSYNEQFF. CDR3 nucleotide sequence: TGCGCCAGCAGCCAACCGCGGGGCAGGGATTCCTACAATGAGCAGTTCTTC.

This chain joins TRBV3-1 (or the pseudogene TRBV3-2) and TRBJ1-2; D possibly corresponds to TRBD1 (5 bases). The V end lost 6 bases, the J end lost 9 bases, and 20 bases lay between the germline ends. The germline V gene encodes CDR1 LGHDT and CDR2 YNNKEL (reference sequence). The CDR3 is 14 residues long. The chain's CDR3 is CASSSTRTGGSYTF. The CDR3 region has the DNA TGTGCCAGCAGTTCCACAAGGACGGGGGGTAGCTACACCTTC.

The rearrangement uses TRBV7-2 and TRBJ1-2, with 11 nucleotides matching TRBD1. The CDR3 loop spans 16 amino acids. The junction had 6 bases not matched to a gene; V was cut back by 2 bases and J by 4 bases. CDR1 and CDR2 from the germline V gene are SGHTA and FQGNSA. This chain's CDR3 is CASSLSRDRGTYGYTF. Written as DNA, the CDR3 is TGTGCCAGCAGCTTATCGAGGGACAGGGGGACCTATGGCTACACCTTC.

This chain joins TRBV6-4 and TRBJ2-3; 10 bases line up with TRBD2. V lost 0 bases to trimming and J lost 0 bases; unmatched junction nucleotides: 0. CDR3 length: 16 amino acids. Germline assignment: CDR1 MRHNA and CDR2 SNTAGT. CDR3 region: CASSDSTSGSTDTQYF. DNA for the CDR3: TGTGCCAGCAGTGACTCGACTAGCGGGAGCACAGATACGCAGTATTTT.

The chain uses TRBV6-2 or TRBV6-3 and TRBJ2-1; 12 bases align to TRBD2. The CDR3 is 16 amino acids. Germline V gene lookup returns CDR1 MNHEY and CDR2 SVGEGT. With V trimmed by 6 bases and J by 1 base, 4 bases remained unmatched. The CDR3 DNA reads as TGTGCCAGCAGCAAGACTAGCGGGAGTTCCTACAATGAGCAGTTCTTC. This encodes CASSKTSGSSYNEQFF.

The chain couples TRBV5-1 to TRBJ2-6; 8 bases are a match to TRBD1. Germline assignment: CDR1 SGHRS and CDR2 YFSETQ. CDR3 length equals 16 residues. The V gene end was trimmed by 4 bases and the J gene end by 2 bases; junction bases not matched to a gene: 5. The CDR3 nucleotides are TGCGCCAGCAGCCCCGGACAGGGAGCTGGGGCCAACGTCCTGACTTTC. Translation: CASSPGQGAGANVLTF. Full variable domain (outside the CDR3, taken from reference TRBV5-1 and TRBJ2-6): KAGVTQTPRYLIKTRGQQVTLSCSPISGHRSVSWYQQTPGQGLQFLFEYFSETQRNKGNFPGRFSGRQFSNSRSEMNVSTLELGDSALYLCASSPGQGAGANVLTFGAGSRLTVL.

The rearrangement uses TRBV2 and TRBJ2-3; 13 positions match TRBD2. The CDR3 spans 17 residues. The V segment lost 6 bases and the J segment 3 bases; nucleotides outside the gene matches: 9. Germline assignment: CDR1 SNHLY and CDR2 FYNNEI. The CDR3 is CASRGFRTSGRTDTQYF. DNA for the CDR3: TGTGCCAGCAGGGGATTTAGGACTAGCGGGAGAACAGATACGCAGTATTTT.

V and J are TRBV29-1 and TRBJ1-2; weak D call: TRBD1 (6 bases). V was pared by 4 bases and J by 8 bases, with 20 bases between. The CDR3 is 14 amino acids. Per germline, CDR1 SQVTM and CDR2 ANQGSEA. Written as DNA, the CDR3 is TGCAGCGTTGCCCGGGACAACCGGATAGAGGGCTACACCTTC. Its protein is CSVARDNRIEGYTF.

The sample holds one count of this clone. The chain is built from TRBV3-1 (or the pseudogene TRBV3-2) and TRBJ1-3; D unclear. Germline values: CDR1 LGHDT, CDR2 YNNKEL (reference sequence). The V end was cut by 1 base, the J end by 1 base, with 11 bases between. The CDR3 consists of 16 residues. CDR3 sequence reads: CASSQGLTNSGNTIYF. CDR3 DNA: TGTGCCAGCAGCCAAGGTCTGACAAATTCTGGAAACACCATATATTTT.

There are a few counts of this clone. This sequence joins TRBV27 and TRBJ2-7; no firm D call. The V gene lost 2 bases and the J gene lost 7 bases, with 18 bases spanning the gap. The CDR3 spans 15 residues. CDR1 MNHEY and CDR2 SMNVEV come from the germline V gene (reference sequence). CDR3 region: CASSLTFRSAEEQYF. The CDR3 nucleotides read TGTGCCAGCAGTTTAACGTTCAGGTCTGCCGAAGAGCAGTACTTC.

The chain combines TRBV29-1 with TRBJ2-2; TRBD1 matches 7 bases. The CDR3 totals 13 residues. Germline V CDR1 and CDR2: SQVTM, ANQGSEA. The V and J ends lost 7 bases and 4 bases, in that order; junction bases with no gene match: 6. The CDR3: CSADRVGTGELFF. The CDR3 DNA is TGCAGCGCCGACAGGGTTGGCACCGGGGAGCTGTTTTTT.